This T cell receptor (beta chain) derives from a study of blood T cell repertoires in COVID-19 (dated by TCRdb to the early 2020s). Context from the whole study: Collaborator samples came from the United States, Italy and Spain and covered acute and convalescent phases of COVID-19. A freely available public database, intended as a resource for researchers studying the immune response to SARS-CoV-2, is where the repertoires were released. Samples came from the ongoing ImmuneRACE study (first 160 participants) plus 1,254 subjects from 6 global collaborators. The sample metadata nearly always contained a de-identified subject ID, COVID-19 status, age in years and sex. The dataset comprised deeply sampled blood TCRbeta repertoires from subjects exposed to, actively infected with, or recovered from COVID-19. Where HLA class I and class II types were available, the types were taken from metadata supplied by the sample provider, not from assay-based typing. The prospective study material was composed of cDNA or gDNA derived from T cells, B-cell-depleted T cells, or PBMCs. Paper-wide results and their limitations: The amount of clinical and demographic metadata varied by source and participant and was provided uncurated.

Based on the germline V gene, the CDR1 and CDR2 sequences are LGHNA and YSLEER. Inclusive of the bounding cysteine and phenylalanine, the CDR3 is 18 residues long. Only the CDR3 DNA stays, 54 bases, in frame from base 1. V is cut back by 0 bases and J by 4 bases, with 10 bases in the junction unmatched. TCRbeta CDR3 regions were amplified from genomic DNA by means of the immunoSEQ Assay, a bias-controlled multiplex PCR. Processing in the source paper ran as follows. Within the assay, amplification of reference gene primers was used to estimate how many nucleated cells each sample contained. Sequence reads were collapsed and filtered to measure the absolute abundance of every unique TCRbeta CDR3 rearrangement. For each sample, productive Simpson clonality was calculated by taking the square root of Simpson's diversity index across productive rearrangements. TCRdb provides this immuneACCESS table in a form limited to in-frame rearrangements. Some clones are lacking; in checked studies, under half of them reflect an unresolved V gene, and why the rest are absent is not known. Clonal size and the V and J genes are those of that table, whereas D and trimming came from the DNA. The sample table lists 430,000 or so clones, approximately 91% of them with a count of one. The ten biggest clones cover approximately 1.3% of the sample.

Remarks on this clone: Its binding antigen is unknown. Per-base qualities were not stored, and no clone one base away is much larger.

Participants in the prospective study were aged 18 to 89 years, lived in 20 to 25 United States geographic areas, and enrolled through a virtual design. Cohort assignment in the prospective study relied on participant-reported clinical history from a screening survey and a study questionnaire. Exposed participants had been in contact, within 2 weeks of entering the study, with a person who had a PCR-confirmed or clinician-diagnosed case of COVID-19. In the prospective study, whole blood, serum and a nasopharyngeal or oropharyngeal swab were collected from each participant by mobile phlebotomists. Over a roughly 2-month period, participants in the prospective study had the option of providing additional blood draws and questionnaires. Before DNA extraction, prospective study blood samples were shipped either frozen or at room temperature.

The sequenced material came from PBMCs or T cells enriched from blood (not recorded which). The rearranged segments are TRBV4-3 and TRBJ2-2; a stretch of 8 junction bases matches TRBD1. The TCR was taken from a woman under 30 who had been exposed to COVID-19. The CDR3 has the sequence CASSQDHYQGAPTGELFF. The bases are TGCGCCAGCAGCCAAGATCACTATCAGGGGGCCCCCACCGGGGAGCTGTTTTTT.